The 26 T cell receptor beta chains reported below all come from one sample, sequenced in a study of blood T cell repertoires in COVID-19. Libraries were prepared by immunoSEQ multiplex PCR; TCRdb keeps only in-frame clonotypes and omits some of them. The sample includes more than 90,000 clones, roughly nine tenths of them seen just once. The material sequenced was peripheral blood. These receptor sequences come from a man aged 70 or older who had recovered from COVID-19.

CDR3 sequence: CAISGGDEKLFF. The CDR3, as DNA: TGTGCCATCAGTGGCGGGGATGAAAAACTGTTTTTT. V gene TRBV10-3 combines with J gene TRBJ1-4; D not certain. CDR1 and CDR2 (germline): ENHRY, SYGVKD. This CDR3 region has 12 residues. The germline V and J ends were trimmed by 4 bases and 6 bases, with 6 bases remaining between them.

The rearrangement joins TRBV12-2 to TRBJ1-4. TRBV12-2 is designated a pseudogene. There are 16 residues in the CDR3. CDR3 amino acids: CASRPWGGQLNEKLFF. Written as DNA, the CDR3 is TGTGCAAGTCGCCCCTGGGGGGGGCAGCTGAATGAAAAACTGTTTTTT.

J is TRBJ2-3 and V is TRBV30, with D maybe TRBD2 (7 bases). Germline V gives CDR1 GTSNPN, CDR2 SVGIG (reference sequence). The V and J ends lost 1 base and 0 bases respectively, with 14 bases between them. The CDR3 is made up of 16 amino acids. The CDR3 coding sequence is TGTGCCTGGAGTGGGGGGGCTAGCGGAAGCACAGATACGCAGTATTTT. Its protein is CAWSGGASGSTDTQYF.

This chain connects TRBV28 to TRBJ1-6; 7 nucleotides agree with TRBD1. Germline CDR1 MDHEN, CDR2 SYDVKM. Germline trimming cut 5 bases from V and 7 bases from J; bases unmatched to any gene: 8. The CDR3 has 15 residues. CDR3 sequence (DNA): TGTGCCAGCAGTACCCCGACAGGGCCAAATTCACCCCTCCACTTT. Translating it yields CASSTPTGPNSPLHF.

V gene TRBV7-2 combines with J gene TRBJ1-2; 8 nucleotides match TRBD1. Trimming took 5 bases from V and 4 from J; bases not matched to a gene: 12. Germline CDR1 SGHTA, CDR2 FQGNSA. The CDR3 sequence is 16 residues long. The CDR3 region is CASSTLQGARIYGYTF. The CDR3 coding sequence is TGTGCCAGCAGCACCCTGCAGGGGGCACGGATCTATGGCTACACCTTC.

This chain connects TRBV5-1 to TRBJ2-7, with 10 positions matching TRBD1. The CDR3 runs 16 residues. Germline lookup yields CDR1 SGHRS and CDR2 YFSETQ. V trimming: 3 bases; J trimming: 2 bases; junction bases outside the gene matches: 8. The CDR3 sequence: CASSWRQGAPTYEQYF. CDR3 bases: TGCGCCAGCAGCTGGAGACAGGGGGCACCGACCTACGAGCAGTACTTC.

This clone was observed a single time. The chain recombines TRBV7-2 with TRBJ2-5; the D gene is possibly TRBD2 (6 bases). This CDR3 has 14 amino acids. Germline V gene sequence: CDR1 SGHTA, CDR2 FQGNSA. The V and J ends lost 0 bases and 7 bases respectively, with 12 bases between them. The CDR3 region has the DNA TGTGCCAGCAGCTTAGCCCTAGCGCGAGTGACCCAGTACTTC. This codes for CASSLALARVTQYF. The full variable domain, its missing parts supplied by reference TRBV7-2 and TRBJ2-5, is GAGVSQSPSNKVTEKGKDVELRCDPISGHTALYWYRQSLGQGLEFLIYFQGNSAPDKSGLPSDRFSAERTGGSVSTLTIQRTQQEDSAVYLCASSLALARVTQYFGPGTRLLVL.

For the CDR3, the DNA is TGTGCCAGCAGTTATTTGGGGGGAACTGGAAACACCATATATTTT. Its translation: CASSYLGGTGNTIYF. The chain employs TRBV6-6 and TRBJ1-3, with D perhaps matching TRBD1 (5 bases). Germline V gene sequence: CDR1 MNHNY, CDR2 SVGAGI (reference sequence). This CDR3 has 15 amino acids. The germline V and J ends were trimmed by 3 bases and 2 bases, with 11 bases remaining between them.

This clone was seen a few times. This sequence joins TRBV27 and TRBJ1-2, with D possibly TRBD1 on 6 matching bases. This CDR3 has 15 amino acids. Germline-derived CDR1 and CDR2 are MNHEY and SMNVEV (reference sequence). V shed 3 bases and J shed 3 bases, with 14 bases lying between them. CDR3 nucleotides: TGTGCCAGCAGTTTGGGGGGGGCGTACGACTATGGCTACACCTTC. Protein: CASSLGGAYDYGYTF.

This sequence joins TRBV11-2 and TRBJ2-1; TRBD1 might be the D (5 bases). Germline CDR1 is SGHAT and CDR2 is FQNNGV. The CDR3 extends over 13 amino acids. The V end was cut by 4 bases, the J end by 6 bases, with 10 bases between. The CDR3 loop is CASSSVRGNEQFF. For the CDR3, the DNA is TGTGCCAGCAGCTCAGTTAGGGGCAATGAGCAGTTCTTC.

This clone turned up a few times. The chain recombines TRBV20-1 with TRBJ1-2, with D uncertain. The germline CDR1 and CDR2 sequences are DFQATT and SNEGSKA (reference sequence). The CDR3 has 10 amino acids. Trimming removed 6 bases at V and 4 bases at J, with 6 bases between. The CDR3 DNA sequence: TGCAGTGCGGGCAGCTATGGCTACACCTTC. Amino acid sequence: CSAGSYGYTF.

V usage is TRBV6-5 and J usage is TRBJ1-2, with D perhaps TRBD1 (5 bases). The V end was cut by 0 bases, the J end by 8 bases, with 13 bases between. Germline V lookup: CDR1 MNHEY, CDR2 SVGAGI. CDR3 length: 14 amino acids. CDR3 sequence reads: CASSYSRQGDGYTF. The DNA of the CDR3 is TGTGCCAGCAGTTACTCGCGGCAGGGTGACGGCTACACCTTC.

The rearrangement uses TRBV6-1 and TRBJ1-5; no reliable D call. Trimming cost V 1 base and J 0 bases, with 13 bases left between them. Looked up from germline, CDR1 is MNHNS and CDR2 is SASEGT. This CDR3 contains 17 residues. CDR3 sequence reads: CASSEGASPYSNQPQHF. In DNA, the CDR3 is TGTGCCAGCAGTGAAGGGGCCTCACCTTATAGCAATCAGCCCCAGCATTTT.

This rearrangement joins TRBV29-1 to TRBJ1-2; 7 nucleotides align to TRBD1. The CDR3 runs 13 residues. V was clipped by 6 bases and J by 6 bases; unmatched bases: 10. Germline V lookup: CDR1 SQVTM, CDR2 ANQGSEA. CDR3 DNA sequence: TGCAGCGTAACCCAGGGGGTGAATAATGGCTACACCTTC. This sequence encodes CSVTQGVNNGYTF. Based on the CDR3 plus reference TRBV29-1 and TRBJ1-2, the full variable domain is SAVISQKPSRDICQRGTSLTIQCQVDSQVTMMFWYRQQPGQSLTLIATANQGSEATYESGFVIDKFPISRPNLTFSTLTVSNMSPEDSSIYLCSVTQGVNNGYTFGSGTRLTVV.

The CDR3 nucleotides read TGTGCCAGCAGCCACGGACAGTACGAGCAGTACTTC. It yields the protein CASSHGQYEQYF. The V and J genes are TRBV7-9 and TRBJ2-7; D possibly corresponds to TRBD1 (6 bases). V was clipped by 5 bases and J by 4 bases, with 9 bases between them. CDR1 and CDR2 from the germline V gene are SEHNR and FQNEAQ (reference sequence). This CDR3 comprises 12 residues.

The table lists this clone with a few counts. The rearrangement links TRBV28 to TRBJ2-7, with 7 nucleotides matching TRBD1. From germline, CDR1 is MDHEN and CDR2 SYDVKM. The CDR3 length is 14 residues. J lost 3 bases, V lost 9 bases, and 11 bases had no gene match. The CDR3 nucleotides are TGTGCCAGTACCCGACAGGGAGAGAACTACGAGCAGTACTTC. It encodes CASTRQGENYEQYF.

V gene TRBV5-1 combines with J gene TRBJ1-2, with D unclear. V lost 2 bases and J lost 1, with 6 bases in between. The germline gives CDR1 SGHRS, CDR2 YFSETQ. The CDR3 runs 13 residues. In DNA form, the CDR3 reads TGCGCCAGCAGCTTATCGCGTAACTATGGCTACACCTTC. This codes for CASSLSRNYGYTF.

The V gene is TRBV11-2, the J gene TRBJ2-1; TRBD2 agrees at 9 bases. V lost 5 bases to trimming and J lost 0 bases; unmatched junction nucleotides: 5. Germline V gene data show CDR1 as SGHAT and CDR2 as FQNNGV. The CDR3 has 16 residues. The CDR3 bases are TGTGCCAGCAGCAAACTAGCGGGTTACTCCTACAATGAGCAGTTCTTC. Protein: CASSKLAGYSYNEQFF.

The rearrangement uses TRBV5-1 and TRBJ1-2, with 8 bases aligning to TRBD1. The CDR3 covers 14 residues. V trimming: 2 bases; J trimming: 1 base; junction bases outside the gene matches: 1. Germline V CDR1 and CDR2: SGHRS, YFSETQ. The CDR3 protein is CASSFRGLNYGYTF. The DNA of the CDR3 is TGCGCCAGCAGCTTCAGGGGGCTTAACTATGGCTACACCTTC.

This chain uses TRBV5-1 with TRBJ1-6; the match to TRBD1 covers 11 bases. The CDR3 sequence is 15 residues long. Germline loops: CDR1 SGHRS, CDR2 YFSETQ. Trimming took 4 bases from V and 9 from J; bases not matched to a gene: 6. The CDR3 nucleotides read TGCGCCAGCAGCCCCGGACAGGGGGCTTTTTCACCCCTCCACTTT. Its translation is CASSPGQGAFSPLHF.

The V and J genes are TRBV6-5 and TRBJ2-7, with D tentatively TRBD2 (6 bases). The V end lost 5 bases, the J end lost 6 bases, and 14 bases lay between the germline ends. CDR1 is MNHEY and CDR2 is SVGAGI in the germline V gene. The CDR3 is 13 amino acids. The CDR3 here is CASSRRAGGEQYF. The CDR3 nucleotides are TGTGCCAGCAGTAGGAGGGCCGGAGGCGAGCAGTACTTC.

This chain joins TRBV5-1 and TRBJ2-1, with 9 bases aligning to TRBD2. Trimming at V came to 4 bases and at J to 6 bases, leaving 5 bases not matched to a gene. Germline V CDR1 and CDR2: SGHRS, YFSETQ. The CDR3 contains 14 residues. CDR3 bases: TGCGCCAGCAGCACCCCTAGCGGGGCCAATGAGCAGTTCTTC. This encodes CASSTPSGANEQFF.

The chain links TRBV11-2 to TRBJ2-2, with 12 bases fitting TRBD2. The germline V gene has CDR1 SGHAT and CDR2 FQNNGV. The CDR3 is 17 amino acids. V lost 0 bases, J lost 7 bases, and 6 bases stayed unmatched. This CDR3 reads CASSLDLWTSGNGELFF. The CDR3 region has the DNA TGTGCCAGCAGCTTAGATCTGTGGACTAGCGGGAACGGGGAGCTGTTTTTT. Variable domain in full (rest from reference TRBV11-2 and TRBJ2-2): EAGVAQSPRYKIIEKRQSVAFWCNPISGHATLYWYQQILGQGPKLLIQFQNNGVVDDSQLPKDRFSAERLKGVDSTLKIQPAKLEDSAVYLCASSLDLWTSGNGELFFGEGSRLTVL.

This clone was seen just once. The chain carries TRBV7-2 and TRBJ2-6; the D is unclear. Germline CDR1 reads SGHTA; CDR2 reads FQGNSA. The CDR3 contains 13 residues. Trimming shortened V by 6 bases and J by 1 base, and 4 bases separated the two germline ends. CDR3 in DNA: TGTGCCAGCAGTATTTCTGGGGCCAACGTCCTGACTTTC. Amino acids: CASSISGANVLTF. Looking up the rest from reference TRBV7-2 and TRBJ2-6 gives the full variable domain: GAGVSQSPSNKVTEKGKDVELRCDPISGHTALYWYRQSLGQGLEFLIYFQGNSAPDKSGLPSDRFSAERTGGSVSTLTIQRTQQEDSAVYLCASSISGANVLTFGAGSRLTVL.

The chain carries TRBV28 and TRBJ2-4; 13 bases agree with TRBD2. V gave up 5 bases and J gave up 8 bases; unmatched junction bases: 12. Germline values: CDR1 MDHEN, CDR2 SYDVKM. The CDR3 extends over 17 amino acids. CDR3 protein: CASSRLGTSGTGYIQYF. In DNA, the CDR3 is TGTGCCAGCAGTCGGCTGGGGACTAGCGGGACCGGTTACATTCAGTACTTC.

The CDR3 sequence is CASRSLVNYGYTF. The DNA of the CDR3 is TGTGCCAGTAGGAGTCTGGTTAACTATGGCTACACCTTC. The V and J genes are TRBV19 and TRBJ1-2; the D is unclear. The length of the CDR3 is 13 residues. The germline V gene has CDR1 LNHDA and CDR2 SQIVND (reference sequence). Trimming removed 6 bases from V and 1 base from J, with 9 bases in between.